This entry describes one TCR beta chain. As yet, its antigen is unknown. Total RNA was extracted at no less than 5 micrograms per sample. The data derive from a study of blood T cells in healthy people across ages. Regarding the study as a whole: More naive CD4+ cells and higher diversity marked long-lived donors relative to aged donors. Naive and antigen-experienced cells could not be conclusively compared, given unsorted PBMCs.

A second about 6 to 12 cycle PCR used barcoded and J-beta primers. Every individual sample yielded 2.5 million or more paired-end reads (each containing CDR3). TCRdb analysed the 5' RACE reads with MiXCR anew, one entry per CDR3 protein. The sample lists about 1.4 million distinct CDR3 sequences, roughly 59% seen once, with about 6.7% in the top ten. Trimming stripped 3 bases from V and 0 bases from J, with 11 bases between. This CDR3 has 16 amino acids. Germline CDR1 SEHNR, CDR2 FQNEAQ (reference sequence). Sequenced: blood. This clonotype was obtained from a man in his late teens or twenties in good health. The gene calls are TRBV7-9 and TRBJ1-4, with unresolved D. In DNA form, the CDR3 reads TGTGCCAGCAGCTTTGAGGGTCCGCCAACTAATGAAAAACTGTTTTTT. Translation: CASSFEGPPTNEKLFF.